The rows below give T cell receptor beta chains drawn from one sample of a study of control samples from healthy donors and cancer patients. Method: immunoSEQ multiplex PCR; TCRdb's copy keeps in-frame clones and lacks some. The sample has about 51,000 clones; about 80% are singletons. The sample was blood. Receptor source: a man between 65 and 80 years old in good health. Both conserved end residues are part of each CDR3.

J: TRBJ2-3
V: TRBV7-8
CDR3: CASSFEGSTDTQYF

J: TRBJ1-5
V: TRBV28
CDR3: CASSSGVRPQHF

J: TRBJ2-1
V: TRBV4-1
CDR3: CASSQDPGLAGGDNEQFF

J: TRBJ1-6
V: TRBV7-2
CDR3: CASSIRNEDQLLF

J: TRBJ2-1
V: TRBV5-1
CDR3: CASSFTSGSYNEQFF

J: TRBJ1-5
V: TRBV6-5
CDR3: CASSPTGGGNQPQHF

J: TRBJ2-2
V: TRBV10-3
CDR3: CAISERIGSDTGELFF

J: TRBJ1-1
V: TRBV6-5
CDR3: CASSSGGQGFNTEAFF

J: TRBJ2-5
V: TRBV7-9
CDR3: CASSFYRGETQYF

J: TRBJ2-7
V: TRBV5-4
CDR3: CASSSGGGYEQYF

J: TRBJ2-7
V: TRBV5-1
CDR3: CASSLNEGGEQYF

J: TRBJ1-6
V: TRBV19
CDR3: CASSPKTGGQTLHF

J: TRBJ2-4
V: TRBV15
CDR3: CATSRDLNGASIQYF

J: TRBJ1-2
V: TRBV24-1
CDR3: CATSVSAGDYTF

J: TRBJ2-2
V: TRBV6-1
CDR3: CASSEAPGTTGELFF

J: TRBJ2-7
V: TRBV5-1
CDR3: CASSPRAGDSYEQYF

J: TRBJ1-1
V: TRBV2
CDR3: CASTRQNTEAFF

J: TRBJ2-7
V: TRBV7-8
CDR3: CASSATGPLGQYF

J: TRBJ2-1
V: TRBV11-2
CDR3: CASSSYSGTYNEQFF

J: TRBJ2-2
V: TRBV6-5
CDR3: CASSYSGGNTGELFF

J: TRBJ2-2
V: TRBV28
CDR3: CASSLAARGSTGELFF

J: TRBJ1-1
V: TRBV28
CDR3: CASSPLQRTTEAFF

J: TRBJ2-1
V: TRBV29-1
CDR3: CSAMKGAGGRDSDNEQFF

J: TRBJ1-1
V: TRBV7-2
CDR3: CASSIRDWNFEAFF

J: TRBJ2-1
V: TRBV23-1
CDR3: CASSLNSRRDLGSYNEQFF